These 16 T cell receptor beta chains were sequenced from one sample in a study of T cells in Graves' hyperthyroidism and ophthalmopathy. The source material, RNA transcripts, was used to amplify TCR beta CDR3 regions. In the first-round RT-PCR of the TCR CDR3, the HTBI primer set was used. TCRdb called the multiplex PCR reads again in MiXCR, with one record for every CDR3 protein. The data hold almost 500,000 distinct CDR3 sequences, with 20% to 25% observed a single time. Sequenced sample: blood. All receptors derive from a woman between 65 and 79 years old with Graves' ophthalmopathy.

This clonotype was picked up a small number of times. The J gene is TRBJ2-7, the V gene TRBV20-1; D ambiguous. In germline, CDR1 is DFQATT, CDR2 SNEGSKA (reference sequence). This CDR3 is 14 amino acids long. The V end lost 2 bases, the J end lost 2 bases, and 13 bases lay between the germline ends. The CDR3 DNA follows: TGCAGTGCTAGATATGGCGGCGATCCCTACGAGCAGTACTTC. As protein: CSARYGGDPYEQYF.

This clonotype appeared once. The chain couples TRBV6-2 or TRBV6-3 to TRBJ2-3, with D maybe TRBD2 (6 bases). The V gene's germline CDR1 is MNHEY and CDR2 SVGEGT. V shed 0 bases and J shed 3 bases, with 16 bases lying between them. The CDR3 covers 17 residues. In DNA, the CDR3 is TGTGCCAGCAGTTACTCCTTGGAGGGAGTGAGGACAGATACGCAGTATTTT. Translating gives CASSYSLEGVRTDTQYF.

This sequence joins TRBV30 and TRBJ2-7, with 8 bases that match TRBD2. In germline, CDR1 is GTSNPN, CDR2 SVGIG (reference sequence). V lost 6 bases to trimming and J lost 2 bases; unmatched junction nucleotides: 6. The CDR3 is 13 residues long. This CDR3 is CACHGLAPYEQYF. CDR3 bases: TGTGCCTGCCACGGACTAGCCCCCTACGAGCAGTACTTC.

This clonotype was seen many times. The V and J genes are TRBV28 and TRBJ1-2, with 9 positions matching TRBD1. The germline V gene has CDR1 MDHEN and CDR2 SYDVKM. The junction had 11 bases not matched to a gene; V was cut back by 6 bases and J by 6 bases. The CDR3 length is 15 residues. CDR3 nucleotides: TGTGCCAGCAGCTCCCCACCGGGACAGGGTGATGGCTACACCTTC. Translating it yields CASSSPPGQGDGYTF.

This clonotype was recorded once. The rearrangement joins TRBV9 to TRBJ1-3; no clear D. The CDR3 has 16 residues. Looked up from germline, CDR1 is SGDLS and CDR2 is YYNGEE. V lost 4 bases to trimming and J lost 11 bases, with 25 bases between them. The CDR3 reads CASSPRGGSGNGAIYF. The CDR3 nucleotides are TGTGCCAGCAGCCCCCGAGGTGGATCTGGAAACGGGGCCATATATTTT.

Written as DNA, the CDR3 is TGTGCCAGCAGCCGACAGGGTGATGAGCAGTTCTTC. This gives the protein CASSRQGDEQFF. The V and J genes are TRBV2 and TRBJ2-1; 7 bases fit TRBD1. The CDR3 sequence is 12 residues long. J gave up 8 bases and V 6 bases, and 4 bases lay outside the gene matches. Germline V gives CDR1 SNHLY, CDR2 FYNNEI.

The sample holds a few counts of this clonotype. V usage is TRBV9 and J usage is TRBJ2-7; D perhaps matches TRBD1 (5 bases). Germline V gene data show CDR1 as SGDLS and CDR2 as YYNGEE. V was cut by 0 bases and J by 0 bases, with 10 bases left in between. The CDR3 spans 15 residues. CDR3 sequence: CASSVGQTSSYEQYF. The CDR3 nucleotides read TGTGCCAGCAGCGTAGGACAGACGAGCTCCTACGAGCAGTACTTC.

DNA for the CDR3: TGTGCCACCAGTGATCCGGGACAGATGAATGAGCAGTTCTTC. Its translation is CATSDPGQMNEQFF. This chain connects TRBV24-1 to TRBJ2-1; TRBD1 aligns across 7 bases. Germline V gives CDR1 KGHDR, CDR2 SFDVKD. The junction had 5 bases not matched to a gene; V was cut back by 3 bases and J by 7 bases. The CDR3 sequence is 14 residues long.

The V gene is TRBV24-1, the J gene TRBJ2-7; possible D gene TRBD2, 5 bases. The CDR3 has 15 amino acids. Germline V CDR1 and CDR2: KGHDR, SFDVKD. The ends were cut back, 3 bases at V and 1 base at J, with 12 bases in the middle. CDR3 region: CATSDPSGSSYEQYF. Here the CDR3 DNA reads TGTGCCACCAGTGATCCCTCGGGATCATCCTACGAGCAGTACTTC.

The chain carries TRBV3-1 and TRBJ2-4; no reliable D call. The CDR3 totals 11 residues. V was pared by 4 bases and J by 9 bases, with 7 bases between. Germline CDR1 reads LGHDT; CDR2 reads YNNKEL (reference sequence). The chain's CDR3 is CASSLRSIQYF. The DNA for the CDR3 is TGTGCCAGCAGCCTCCGATCCATTCAGTACTTC.

The chain joins TRBV3-1 to TRBJ1-1; D gene uncertain. CDR1 is LGHDT and CDR2 is YNNKEL in the germline V gene (reference sequence). V dropped 2 bases and J dropped 9 bases, with 7 bases sitting between them. The CDR3 consists of 11 residues. CDR3 nucleotide sequence: TGTGCCAGCAGCCAACGAAGAAAAGCTTTCTTT. Protein sequence: CASSQRRKAFF.

The chain recombines TRBV4-3 with TRBJ2-1; perhaps D is TRBD1 or TRBD2 (5 bases each). From germline, CDR1 is LGHNA and CDR2 YSLEER. This CDR3 comprises 16 residues. Trimming pared 0 bases from V and 4 bases from J, leaving 13 bases between. The CDR3 protein is CASSQDGADIYNEQFF. The CDR3 DNA follows: TGCGCCAGCAGCCAAGACGGAGCGGACATATACAATGAGCAGTTCTTC.

The chain carries TRBV6-2 or TRBV6-3 and TRBJ2-1; the D gene is possibly TRBD1 (5 bases). The V end lost 1 base, the J end lost 10 bases, and 8 bases lay between the germline ends. Germline CDR1 MNHEY, CDR2 SVGEGT. The CDR3 spans 12 residues. The CDR3 reads CASSYLRQEQFF. The CDR3 DNA reads as TGTGCCAGCAGTTACTTAAGACAGGAGCAGTTCTTC.

The V and J genes are TRBV15 and TRBJ2-3, with 10 bases fitting TRBD2. The CDR3 length is 15 residues. Germline V gene lookup returns CDR1 LNHNV and CDR2 YYDKDF (reference sequence). Trimming took 4 bases from V and 4 from J; bases not matched to a gene: 5. CDR3: CATSIEREGPDTQYF. CDR3 coding DNA: TGTGCCACCAGCATCGAGCGGGAGGGCCCAGATACGCAGTATTTT.

This clonotype was found a few times. The V call is TRBV5-1, the J call TRBJ1-1; D is unresolved. The V end was cut by 0 bases, the J end by 1 base, with 10 bases between. The CDR3 has 15 amino acids. Germline lookup yields CDR1 SGHRS and CDR2 YFSETQ. The CDR3 DNA reads TGCGCCAGCAGCTTGGACGTGACACCGAACACTGAAGCTTTCTTT. Translation gives CASSLDVTPNTEAFF.

This chain links TRBV30 with TRBJ1-1; 8 bases match TRBD1. The CDR3 spans 13 residues. J lost 7 bases, V lost 2 bases, and 6 bases had no gene match. Germline assignment: CDR1 GTSNPN and CDR2 SVGIG (reference sequence). The CDR3 DNA reads as TGTGCCTGGAGTCGAACCGGGACAGGTGAAGCTTTCTTT. This encodes CAWSRTGTGEAFF.